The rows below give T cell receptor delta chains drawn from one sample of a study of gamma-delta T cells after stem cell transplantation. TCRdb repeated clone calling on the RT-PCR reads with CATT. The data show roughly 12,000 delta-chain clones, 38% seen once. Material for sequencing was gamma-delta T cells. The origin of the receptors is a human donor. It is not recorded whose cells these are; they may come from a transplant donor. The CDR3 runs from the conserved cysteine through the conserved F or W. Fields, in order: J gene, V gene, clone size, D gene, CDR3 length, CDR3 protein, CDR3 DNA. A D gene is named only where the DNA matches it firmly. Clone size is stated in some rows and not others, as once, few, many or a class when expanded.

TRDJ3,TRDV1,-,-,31,CALGELSPVWAFLRAPPSTGGPSWDTRQMFF,TGTGCTCTTGGGGAACTATCACCCGTCTGGGCCTTCCTACGAGCCCCACCCAGTACTGGGGGCCCCTCCTGGGACACCCGACAGATGTTTTTC
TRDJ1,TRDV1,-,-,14,CALVGLPPTHKLIF,TGTGCTCTTGTGGGACTCCCCCCGACCCATAAACTCATCTTT
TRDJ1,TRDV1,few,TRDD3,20,CALGEIGGHWGPISSDKLIF,TGTGCTCTTGGGGAAATAGGGGGGCACTGGGGACCTATTTCCAGCGATAAACTCATCTTT
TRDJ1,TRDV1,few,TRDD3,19,CALGELGWAGGSYTDKLIF,TGTGCTCTTGGGGAACTGGGCTGGGCTGGGGGATCATACACCGATAAACTCATCTTT
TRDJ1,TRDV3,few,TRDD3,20,CAFSAVGSSLWGIQTDKLIF,TGTGCCTTTAGCGCAGTAGGAAGTAGTTTGTGGGGGATACAAACCGATAAACTCATCTTC
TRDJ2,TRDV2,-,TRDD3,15,CACDTLGDTTAHLFF,TGTGCCTGTGACACACTGGGGGATACGACAGCACACCTCTTCTTT
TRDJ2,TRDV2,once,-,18,CACDMLVARYAWTAQLFF,TGTGCCTGTGACATGCTGGTGGCCCGATACGCGTGGACAGCACAACTCTTCTTT
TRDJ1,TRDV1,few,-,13,CALGEVPTDKLIF,TGTGCTCTTGGGGAAGTACCGACCGATAAACTCATCTTT
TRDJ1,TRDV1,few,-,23,CALGEQKGGPTLGDREYTDKLIF,TGTGCTCTTGGGGAACAAAAAGGAGGTCCTACATTGGGGGACAGAGAGTACACCGATAAACTCATCTTT
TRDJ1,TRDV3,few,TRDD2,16,CASTLPTRRGTDKLIF,TGTGCCTCTACTCTTCCTACCCGCCGGGGTACCGATAAACTCATCTTT
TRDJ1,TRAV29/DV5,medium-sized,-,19,CAATFPFLHGGTSTDKLIF,TGTGCAGCCACGTTCCCCTTCCTCCACGGGGGAACCTCCACCGATAAACTCATCTTT
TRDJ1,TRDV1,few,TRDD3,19,CALGEGDAGGYAYTDKLIF,TGTGCTCTTGGGGAAGGGGACGCTGGGGGATACGCTTACACCGATAAACTCATCTTT
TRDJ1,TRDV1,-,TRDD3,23,CALGTFQPSPFGGSPTYTDKLIF,TGTGCTCTTGGAACCTTTCAACCCTCCCCCTTTGGGGGATCTCCGACGTACACCGATAAACTCATCTTT
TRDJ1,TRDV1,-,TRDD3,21,CALGKEAAPVLGDCRADKLIF,TGTGCTCTTGGTAAAGAGGCCGCCCCTGTACTGGGGGATTGTAGGGCCGATAAACTCATCTTT